This TCR beta chain originates from a study of T-cell memory formation after mild COVID-19. V gave up 5 bases and J gave up 1 base; unmatched junction bases: 9. CDR3 length: 19 amino acids. Germline CDR1 and CDR2: SGHVS and FNYEAQ. A word on this clonotype: Antigen unknown.

Study-level results: The CD4+ clones that contracted clustered mainly within CM and EM, and the CD8+ clones concentrated in EMRA. Unconfirmed was the SARS-CoV-2 specificity of second-wave clones that peaked on day 37.

The TCR alpha and TCR beta cDNA libraries, bearing sample barcodes and UMIs, were generated by 5'RACE using constant-segment primers. TCRdb reprocessed the 5' RACE reads with MiXCR, giving one entry per CDR3 protein. The sample lists hundreds of thousands of distinct CDR3 sequences, more than 15% seen once, with around 12% in the top ten. The sequence was obtained from an adult woman who had mild COVID-19 (a few samples of this study predate the infection). Cell type and time point are not known. The chain couples TRBV7-6 to TRBJ2-2; TRBD2 agrees at 14 bases. The sequencing sample was made of PBMCs or a T cell subset sorted from them (not recorded which). CDR3 residues: CASSRLGLAGDGNTGELFF. In DNA, the CDR3 is TGTGCCAGCAGCCGATTGGGACTAGCGGGAGATGGGAACACCGGGGAGCTGTTTTTT. Complete variable domain (other parts from reference TRBV7-6 and TRBJ2-2): GAGVSQSPRYKVTKRGQDVALRCDPISGHVSLYWYRQALGQGPEFLTYFNYEAQQDKSGLPNDRFSAERPEGSISTLTIQRTEQRDSAMYRCASSRLGLAGDGNTGELFFGEGSRLTVL.